The T cell receptor (beta chain) under discussion was sequenced for a study of radiation and T cells in renal cell carcinoma. Overall study context: Nephrectomy followed 15 Gy stereotactic body radiation by 4 weeks. Findings and limits, study-wide: Baseline intratumoral clonotype presence is unknown without pretreatment biopsies.

Here immunoSEQ multiplex PCR was the method, and the copy in TCRdb shows in-frame clones only, minus some. The table includes approximately 120,000 clones, roughly four fifths detected once. On this clone: The antigen is unknown.

This sample's time point: blood 2 weeks post-SBRT. The treatment: 15 Gy SBRT to primary tumor, nephrectomy 4 weeks later. After SBRT, blood was collected at 2 and 4 weeks, plus baseline. The material was blood, obtained from a patient whose treatment included radiotherapy and nephrectomy. The TCR comes from a man aged 45-65 years with renal cell carcinoma.

CDR3 nucleotide sequence: TGTGCCAGCAGCCCGGGGGACAGCTTCTATGGCTACACCTTC. It encodes CASSPGDSFYGYTF. This chain links TRBV5-4 with TRBJ1-2; the match to TRBD1 covers 7 bases. J was trimmed by 4 bases and V by 4 bases; bases with no gene match: 7. The germline V gene encodes CDR1 SGHNT and CDR2 YYREEE (reference sequence). CDR3 length equals 14 residues.